The rows below give T cell receptor beta chains drawn from one sample of a study of T cells in Graves' hyperthyroidism and ophthalmopathy. Each CDR3 protein is one row after TCRdb ran MiXCR on the multiplex PCR reads. This table holds over 45,000 distinct CDR3 sequences, 45% to 50% found once. Sequenced sample: peripheral blood or thyroid tissue (not recorded which). Receptor source: a woman aged 50 to 60 with Graves' hyperthyroidism. The CDR3 runs from the conserved cysteine through the conserved F or W. The D gene is left open where the match is weak. Rows may omit the clone size; those that give it use once, few, many or a size class.

>many|TRBV5-6|16|TRBJ1-2|-
CASSLGGRGRGYGYTF
TGTGCCAGCAGCTTGGGGGGTCGGGGGCGCGGCTATGGCTACACCTTC
>-|TRBV20-1|13|TRBJ1-4|-
CSARGGRFEKLFF
TGCAGTGCTAGGGGGGGGCGTTTTGAAAAGCTGTTTTTT
>-|TRBV7-9|14|TRBJ1-4|-
CASSGPRLNEKLFF
TGTGCCAGCAGCGGACCCAGGCTTAATGAAAAACTGTTTTTT
>-|TRBV12-5|13|TRBJ2-5|TRBD1
CASGRTGGETQYF
TGTGCTAGTGGACGGACAGGGGGGGAGACCCAGTACTTC
>many|TRBV28|12|TRBJ2-2|-
CASSYKTGELFF
TGTGCCAGCAGCTATAAGACCGGGGAGCTGTTTTTT
>-|TRBV10-3|13|TRBJ1-5|-
CAISGGRNQPQHF
TGTGCCATCAGTGGAGGAAGGAATCAGCCCCAGCATTTT
>many|TRBV18|14|TRBJ1-2|TRBD1
CASSPRQGADGYTF
TGTGCCAGCTCACCGAGACAGGGGGCAGATGGCTACACCTTC
>-|TRBV7-2|16|TRBJ2-5|TRBD1
CASSLTPDRVVETQYF
TGTGCCAGCAGCTTAACCCCGGACAGGGTTGTCGAGACCCAGTACTTC
>few|TRBV30|15|TRBJ1-1|TRBD1
CAYSPGTGGWTEAFF
TGTGCCTACTCACCCGGGACAGGGGGGTGGACTGAAGCTTTCTTT
>-|TRBV24-1|17|TRBJ2-1|-
CATSDSNPRGRMGEQFF
TGTGCCACCAGTGATTCAAACCCCAGGGGAAGAATGGGTGAGCAGTTCTTC
>many|TRBV24-1|16|TRBJ1-1|-
CATSELLRQTNTEAFF
TGTGCCACCAGTGAACTCTTAAGACAGACGAACACTGAAGCTTTCTTT
>many|TRBV2|13|TRBJ2-7|-
CASNPQGTHEQYF
TGTGCCAGCAACCCCCAGGGGACTCACGAGCAGTACTTC
>-|TRBV2|10|TRBJ2-7|-
CALSPYEQYF
TGTGCTTTGTCGCCCTACGAGCAGTACTTC
>-|TRBV6-5|18|TRBJ2-7|TRBD2
CASSYKGTSGHSSYEQYF
TGTGCCAGCAGTTACAAAGGGACTAGCGGACATAGCTCCTACGAGCAGTACTTC
>-|TRBV6-5|16|TRBJ1-6|-
CASSYEFQGRHSPLHF
TGTGCCAGCAGTTACGAGTTTCAGGGAAGACATTCACCCCTCCACTTT
>-|TRBV27|14|TRBJ1-5|-
CASSLRRVNRPQHF
TGTGCCAGTAGTTTACGCAGGGTCAATCGGCCCCAGCATTTT
>-|TRBV7-2|16|TRBJ1-1|TRBD1
CASRPDRGYGSTEAFF
TGTGCCAGCAGACCGGACAGGGGATATGGGAGCACTGAAGCTTTCTTT
>many|TRBV4-3|17|TRBJ2-5|-
CASSQELGGGYLETQYF
TGCGCCAGCAGCCAAGAATTAGGGGGAGGGTATCTTGAGACCCAGTACTTC
>-|TRBV29-1|14|TRBJ2-2|-
CSVFDRANTGELFF
TGCAGCGTTTTCGACAGAGCGAACACCGGGGAGCTGTTTTTT
>-|TRBV15|15|TRBJ2-7|TRBD1
CATSSHRDRNYEQYF
TGTGCCACCAGCAGCCACCGGGACAGGAACTACGAGCAGTACTTC
>-|TRBV7-9|13|TRBJ1-2|-
CAGRAGRKYGYTF
TGTGCCGGCAGGGCGGGACGGAAATATGGCTACACCTTC
>-|TRBV7-6|14|TRBJ2-5|-
CASSGPSGDVTQYF
TGTGCCAGCAGCGGACCCTCGGGGGACGTGACCCAGTACTTC
>-|TRBV11-2|15|TRBJ1-2|-
CASSLDRGGAYGYTF
TGTGCCAGCAGCTTAGATCGTGGGGGAGCCTATGGCTACACCTTC
>-|TRBV24-1|13|TRBJ1-1|-
CATSDRGNTEAFF
TGTGCCACCAGTGATAGGGGGAACACTGAAGCTTTCTTT
>many|TRBV7-2|13|TRBJ1-1|-
CASSTRWATEAFF
TGTGCCAGCAGCACGAGGTGGGCTACTGAAGCTTTCTTT
>many|TRBV6-2/TRBV6-3|14|TRBJ1-1|TRBD1
CASRVPRDSTEAFF
TGTGCCAGCAGAGTGCCCCGGGACAGCACTGAAGCTTTCTTT
>-|TRBV4-1|13|TRBJ2-2|-
CASGQETTGELFF
TGCGCCAGCGGCCAAGAGACCACCGGGGAGCTGTTCTTT
>once|TRBV10-3|13|TRBJ1-2|-
CAISANDGYGYTF
TGTGCCATCAGTGCTAATGACGGCTATGGCTACACCTTC